This TCR beta chain comes out of a study of human T cells and chemical hapten exposure. Germline loops: CDR1 KGHSY, CDR2 FQNENV. The ends were cut back, 3 bases at V and 2 bases at J, with 16 bases in the middle. The CDR3 totals 16 residues. Time point here: patch test 1, 2 weeks after DPC sensitization. Treatment indicated: therapeutic diphenylcyclopropenone sensitization with weekly scalp DPC. A single record per CDR3 protein comes from TCRdb applying MiXCR to the RACE reads. This table holds 120,000 or so distinct CDR3 sequences, roughly 13% found once. J is TRBJ2-5 and V is TRBV16; either TRBD1 or TRBD2 may supply D (6 bases each). The receptor comes from a man between 18 and 29 years old with alopecia areata. Some clones in this sample may be carry-over from other donors' samples. The specimen comprised whole blood, sampled in connection with sensitization to the hapten diphenylcyclopropenone (DPC). In DNA, the CDR3 is TGTGCCAGCAGCCAGAGGGGGGCCTCGCTTCAAGAGACCCAGTACTTC. This encodes CASSQRGASLQETQYF. Complete variable domain (other parts from reference TRBV16 and TRBJ2-5): GEEVAQTPKHLVRGEGQKAKLYCAPIKGHSYVFWYQQVLKNEFKFLISFQNENVFDETGMPKERFSAKCLPNSPCSLEIQATKLEDSAVYFCASSQRGASLQETQYFGPGTRLLVL.